This TCR beta chain came from a study of blood T cell repertoires in COVID-19. Study as a whole: Acute and convalescent COVID-19 samples came from the United States, Italy and Spain. PBMCs, B-cell-depleted T cells, or T cells provided the cDNA or gDNA that made up the material.

The ends lost 4 bases at V and 1 base at J; junction bases unmatched: 2. Germline loops: CDR1 SGHNT, CDR2 YENEEA. The CDR3 runs 14 residues. Original methodology: The authors estimated nucleated cell counts from reference gene primer amplification. Repertoires were generated with immunoSEQ multiplex PCR, while TCRdb's copy carries only in-frame clones and drops some. The V and J calls and clone size were taken over from that table, and D and trimming were inferred from the DNA. The data hold hundreds of thousands of clones, with roughly 88% observed a single time. While infection was still active, Seattle patients were enrolled and then followed longitudinally.

This receptor was identified in a woman in her twenties or thirties with COVID-19, enrolled during active disease. Sequenced sample: peripheral blood. The chain couples TRBV11-3 to TRBJ2-3; 7 bases are a match to TRBD2. The CDR3 here is CASSSSGGTDTQYF. Here the CDR3 DNA reads TGTGCCAGCAGCTCAAGCGGGGGCACAGATACGCAGTATTTT.